A single sample gave rise to the 21 T cell receptor beta chains below, sequenced in a study of blood T cell repertoires in COVID-19. Libraries were prepared by immunoSEQ multiplex PCR; TCRdb keeps only in-frame clonotypes and omits some of them. Of about 200,000 clones listed, 80% are singletons. The sample taken for sequencing was peripheral blood. The source of these receptors is a woman in her seventies with acute or convalescent COVID-19.

The chain has TRBV3-1 (or the pseudogene TRBV3-2) and TRBJ1-5; no definite D call. CDR3 size: 12 residues. The germline V gene encodes CDR1 LGHDT and CDR2 YNNKEL (reference sequence). V was shortened by 1 base and J by 8 bases, with 6 bases between the two germline ends. The CDR3 sequence is CASSQGGEPQHF. CDR3 bases: TGTGCCAGCAGCCAAGGAGGTGAGCCCCAGCATTTT.

The chain couples TRBV21-1 to TRBJ2-7; whether TRBD1, the table's D call, matches the DNA was not checked. TRBV21-1 is noted as a pseudogene. There are 13 residues in the CDR3. The CDR3 DNA sequence: TGTGCCAGCAGCCTACAGGGACATGAGGAGCAGTACTTC. It codes for CASSLQGHEEQYF.

This rearrangement joins TRBV2 to TRBJ2-1; TRBD2 agrees at 14 bases. Trimming at V came to 8 bases and at J to 1 base, leaving 13 bases not matched to a gene. The V gene's germline CDR1 is SNHLY and CDR2 FYNNEI. The length of the CDR3 is 19 residues. The CDR3: CASRYRTGTSGRSYNEQFF. CDR3 nucleotides: TGTGCCAGCCGATACCGCACCGGGACTAGCGGGAGATCCTACAATGAGCAGTTCTTC.

This chain links TRBV7-2 with TRBJ2-1, with 7 bases that match TRBD2. V shed 5 bases, J shed 4 bases, and the junction held 11 bases outside the gene matches. This CDR3 is built from 16 residues. Germline CDR1 is SGHTA and CDR2 is FQGNSA. CDR3 sequence: CASSPGAGTIYNEQFF. The CDR3 DNA follows: TGTGCCAGCAGCCCAGGCGCCGGGACTATATACAATGAGCAGTTCTTC.

V is TRBV5-1 and J is TRBJ1-5, with TRBD1 matching over 7 bases. CDR1 is SGHRS and CDR2 is YFSETQ in the germline V gene. J was trimmed by 4 bases and V by 1 base; bases with no gene match: 5. This CDR3 spans 15 amino acids. The CDR3 loop is CASSLQGDRNQPQHF. CDR3 DNA sequence: TGCGCCAGCAGCTTGCAGGGGGACCGGAATCAGCCCCAGCATTTT. Drawing the rest from reference TRBV5-1 and TRBJ1-5, the complete variable domain is KAGVTQTPRYLIKTRGQQVTLSCSPISGHRSVSWYQQTPGQGLQFLFEYFSETQRNKGNFPGRFSGRQFSNSRSEMNVSTLELGDSALYLCASSLQGDRNQPQHFGDGTRLSIL.

The V gene is TRBV2, the J gene TRBJ2-1; the D gene is possibly TRBD1 (6 bases). The CDR3 spans 13 residues. Germline lookup yields CDR1 SNHLY and CDR2 FYNNEI. Trimming shortened V by 7 bases and J by 4 bases, and 11 bases separated the two germline ends. In DNA, the CDR3 is TGTGCCAGCACCGGGACAATATACAATGAGCAGTTCTTC. This gives the protein CASTGTIYNEQFF.

V and J are TRBV6-6 and TRBJ2-1; a weak D match, TRBD2 (6 bases). The CDR3 loop spans 19 amino acids. Per germline, CDR1 MNHNY and CDR2 SVGAGI (reference sequence). Trimming took off 7 bases at V and 1 base at J, with 26 bases between the two ends. The CDR3 region has the DNA TGTGCCAGCAACTACGGATTTATGAAGACTAGTGAGTCCTACAATGAGCAGTTCTTC. Its protein is CASNYGFMKTSESYNEQFF.

This clone was counted ten times or more. Other DNA sequences in the sample encode the same CDR3. This chain links TRBV30 with TRBJ2-1; 10 nucleotides line up with TRBD2. The CDR3 totals 14 residues. J gave up 4 bases and V 4 bases, and 4 bases lay outside the gene matches. Germline V CDR1 and CDR2: GTSNPN, SVGIG (reference sequence). Written as DNA, the CDR3 is TGTGCCTGGAAGACTAGCGGGCCGTACAATGAGCAGTTCTTC. Amino acids: CAWKTSGPYNEQFF.

The chain is built from TRBV21-1 and TRBJ1-5; the D call in the table, TRBD1, was not verified against the DNA. TRBV21-1 represents a pseudogene. The CDR3 spans 18 residues. The CDR3 nucleotides read TGTGCCAGCAGCAAAAAAGAGATTCGGGACAGCCCAAATCAGCCCCAGCATTTT. This codes for CASSKKEIRDSPNQPQHF.

Comments on this clone: Other DNA sequences in this specimen translate into the identical CDR3. This rearrangement joins TRBV3-1 (or the pseudogene TRBV3-2) to TRBJ1-5, with D uncertain. The CDR3 sequence is 13 residues long. V was clipped by 1 base and J by 3 bases, with 4 bases between them. Germline CDR1 is LGHDT and CDR2 is YNNKEL (reference sequence). As DNA, the CDR3 is TGTGCCAGCAGCCAAGGACACAATCAGCCCCAGCATTTT. This sequence encodes CASSQGHNQPQHF.

The V call is TRBV6-1, the J call TRBJ1-3; D is unclear. The CDR3 contains 14 residues. The V and J ends lost 3 bases and 0 bases respectively, with 6 bases between them. Germline lookup yields CDR1 MNHNS and CDR2 SASEGT. The CDR3 DNA is TGTGCCAGCAGTGAGATAGTCTCTGGAAACACCATATATTTT. Its translation: CASSEIVSGNTIYF.

The chain is built from TRBV20-1 and TRBJ2-7; TRBD2 matches at 7 bases. The junction had 8 bases not matched to a gene; V was cut back by 3 bases and J by 3 bases. This CDR3 spans 14 amino acids. The germline gives CDR1 DFQATT, CDR2 SNEGSKA (reference sequence). The CDR3 DNA reads as TGCAGTGCTAGTAGCCTAGCGGACCTCTACGAGCAGTACTTC. Amino acid sequence: CSASSLADLYEQYF.

This rearrangement joins TRBV10-1 to TRBJ2-7; 8 bases line up with TRBD1. The junction had 7 bases not matched to a gene; V was cut back by 6 bases and J by 3 bases. CDR1 and CDR2 (germline): WNHNN, SYGVQD (reference sequence). This CDR3 region has 14 residues. The CDR3 here is CASRAGTGYYEQYF. In DNA form, the CDR3 reads TGCGCCAGCAGGGCCGGGACAGGATACTACGAGCAGTACTTC.

This clone was seen only a few times. The chain combines TRBV7-2 with TRBJ1-5, with D unclear. CDR3 length: 13 residues. The V end was cut by 5 bases, the J end by 7 bases, with 12 bases between. Germline assignment: CDR1 SGHTA and CDR2 FQGNSA. The chain's CDR3 is CASSATTRQPQHF. DNA of the CDR3: TGTGCCAGCAGCGCTACGACACGCCAGCCCCAGCATTTT.

The V gene is TRBV5-1, the J gene TRBJ2-3; perhaps TRBD2 as D (6 bases). The germline V gene encodes CDR1 SGHRS and CDR2 YFSETQ. V lost 3 bases and J lost 6, with 14 bases in between. This CDR3 has 14 amino acids. CDR3 nucleotide sequence: TGCGCCAGCAGCTCGGGGGATGGCCAGGATACGCAGTATTTT. It encodes CASSSGDGQDTQYF.

This rearrangement joins TRBV7-2 to TRBJ2-3, with 9 nucleotides matching TRBD2. Germline V gene lookup returns CDR1 SGHTA and CDR2 FQGNSA. The CDR3 runs 15 residues. J gave up 6 bases and V 5 bases, and 9 bases lay outside the gene matches. The DNA for the CDR3 is TGTGCCAGCAGCCCTAGCGGGACCTCCGGGGATACGCAGTATTTT. It encodes CASSPSGTSGDTQYF.

The gene calls are TRBV5-4 and TRBJ2-1, with a tentative D call TRBD2 (6 bases). Germline V lookup: CDR1 SGHNT, CDR2 YYREEE (reference sequence). V gave up 5 bases and J gave up 4 bases, with 16 bases separating them. CDR3 size: 15 residues. The CDR3 DNA is TGTGCCAGCAGGGAGGGGTTTGAAGGGTACAATGAGCAGTTCTTC. It translates to CASREGFEGYNEQFF.

The rearrangement uses TRBV7-2 and TRBJ1-1, with D perhaps TRBD1 (6 bases). The CDR3 contains 15 residues. Germline CDR1 is SGHTA and CDR2 is FQGNSA. Deletions cut 2 bases from V and 1 base from J, with 11 bases between. Here the CDR3 DNA reads TGTGCCAGCAGCTTAAGGGGCAGGGGGAACACTGAAGCTTTCTTT. This translates into CASSLRGRGNTEAFF.

The chain uses TRBV3-1 (or the pseudogene TRBV3-2) and TRBJ2-3; perhaps TRBD2 as D (7 bases). CDR3 length: 15 residues. Trimming pared 4 bases from V and 2 bases from J, leaving 13 bases between. Germline V lookup: CDR1 LGHDT, CDR2 YNNKEL (reference sequence). As DNA, the CDR3 is TGTGCCAGCAGCCTAGGGGCGGGGGCCACAGATACGCAGTATTTT. Protein sequence: CASSLGAGATDTQYF.

V gene TRBV6-1 combines with J gene TRBJ1-2, with 9 bases that match TRBD1. The CDR3 loop spans 13 amino acids. The germline V gene has CDR1 MNHNS and CDR2 SASEGT. Losses at the gene ends were 6 bases for V and 5 bases for J; bases not matched to a gene: 4. CDR3 residues: CASRLGQGYGYTF. The DNA of the CDR3 is TGTGCCAGCAGGTTGGGACAGGGATATGGCTACACCTTC.

The CDR3 protein is CASSSTFGEYEQYF. Written as DNA, the CDR3 is TGTGCCAGCAGTTCCACCTTCGGGGAATACGAGCAGTACTTC. The genes are TRBV6-5 and TRBJ2-7; D perhaps matches TRBD2 (5 bases). From germline, CDR1 is MNHEY and CDR2 SVGAGI. The CDR3 runs to 14 residues. Trimming took 4 bases from V and 4 from J, leaving 14 bases between them.